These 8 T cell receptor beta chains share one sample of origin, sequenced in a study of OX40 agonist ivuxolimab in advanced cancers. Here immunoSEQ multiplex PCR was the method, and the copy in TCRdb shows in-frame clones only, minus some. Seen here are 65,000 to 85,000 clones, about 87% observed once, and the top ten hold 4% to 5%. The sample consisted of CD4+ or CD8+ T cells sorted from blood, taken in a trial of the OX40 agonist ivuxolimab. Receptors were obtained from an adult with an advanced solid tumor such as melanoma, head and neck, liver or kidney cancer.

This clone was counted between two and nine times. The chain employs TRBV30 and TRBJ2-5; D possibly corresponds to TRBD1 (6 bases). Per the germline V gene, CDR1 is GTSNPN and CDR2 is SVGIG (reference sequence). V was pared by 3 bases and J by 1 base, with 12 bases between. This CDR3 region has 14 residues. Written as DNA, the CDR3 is TGTGCCTGGAGGGCCAGGGGAAGCCAAGAGACCCAGTACTTC. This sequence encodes CAWRARGSQETQYF.

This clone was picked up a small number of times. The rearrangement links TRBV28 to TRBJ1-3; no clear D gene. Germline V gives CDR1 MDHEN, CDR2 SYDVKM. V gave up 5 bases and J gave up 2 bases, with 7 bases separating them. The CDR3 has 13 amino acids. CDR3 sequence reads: CASSLTAGNTIYF. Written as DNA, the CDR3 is TGTGCCAGCAGTCTGACCGCTGGAAACACCATATATTTT.

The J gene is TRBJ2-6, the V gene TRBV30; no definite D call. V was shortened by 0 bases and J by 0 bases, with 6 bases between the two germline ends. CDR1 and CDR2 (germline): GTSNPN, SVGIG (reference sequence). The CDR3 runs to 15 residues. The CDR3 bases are TGTGCCTGGAGTGTATCCGCCTCTGGGGCCAACGTCCTGACTTTC. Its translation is CAWSVSASGANVLTF. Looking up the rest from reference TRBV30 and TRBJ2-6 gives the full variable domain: SQTIHQWPATLVQPVGSPLSLECTVEGTSNPNLYWYRQAAGRGLQLLFYSVGIGQISSEVPQNLSASRPQDRQFILSSKKLLLSDSGFYLCAWSVSASGANVLTFGAGSRLTVL.

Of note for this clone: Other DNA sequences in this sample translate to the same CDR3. This chain's CDR3 is CASSFSGGETQYF. Here the CDR3 DNA reads TGTGCCAGCAGCTTTAGCGGGGGAGAGACCCAGTACTTC. The V gene is TRBV7-6, the J gene TRBJ2-5, with 9 bases fitting TRBD2. Looked up from germline, CDR1 is SGHVS and CDR2 is FNYEAQ. The CDR3 contains 13 residues. V shed 3 bases and J 4 bases; nucleotides not matched to a gene: 0.

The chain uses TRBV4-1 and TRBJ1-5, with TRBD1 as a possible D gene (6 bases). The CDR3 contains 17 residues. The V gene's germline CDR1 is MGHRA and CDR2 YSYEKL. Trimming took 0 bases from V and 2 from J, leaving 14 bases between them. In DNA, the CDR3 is TGCGCCAGCAGCCAAGATCCGCCACAGGGAGGCAATCAGCCCCAGCATTTT. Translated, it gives CASSQDPPQGGNQPQHF.

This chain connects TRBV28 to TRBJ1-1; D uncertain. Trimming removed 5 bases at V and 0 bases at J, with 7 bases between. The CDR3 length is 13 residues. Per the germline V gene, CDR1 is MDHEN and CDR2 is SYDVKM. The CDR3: CASSTNMNTEAFF. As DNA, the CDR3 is TGTGCCAGCAGTACAAATATGAACACTGAAGCTTTCTTT.

The CDR3 loop is CASSLARLGGGARTDTQYF. The CDR3, as DNA: TGTGCCAGCAGCTTAGCGCGATTAGGCGGGGGTGCCCGCACAGATACGCAGTATTTT. V is TRBV7-2 and J is TRBJ2-3, with 7 bases matching TRBD2. The CDR3 has 19 amino acids. CDR1 SGHTA and CDR2 FQGNSA come from the germline V gene. V shed 0 bases, J shed 1 base, and the junction held 13 bases outside the gene matches.

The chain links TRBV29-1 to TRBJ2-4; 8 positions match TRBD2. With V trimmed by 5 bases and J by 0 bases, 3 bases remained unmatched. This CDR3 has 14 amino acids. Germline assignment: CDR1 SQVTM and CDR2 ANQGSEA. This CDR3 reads CSVLGRVAKNIQYF. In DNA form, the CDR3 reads TGCAGCGTTCTCGGGAGGGTAGCCAAAAACATTCAGTACTTC.